The clone carrying this T cell receptor (beta chain) was seen a few times. The antigen is undetermined. One end of the junction varies from germline; a read error may be responsible. The data are from a study of T-cell memory formation after mild COVID-19. Study at large: TCR clusters were largely donor specific. Notes on the study in general: The authors did not confirm SARS-CoV-2 specificity of second-wave clones peaking day 37. Of the contracting clones, CD4+ ones lay mainly in CM and EM, and CD8+ ones in EMRA.

This CDR3 spans 13 amino acids. MiXCR was run by TCRdb on the 5' RACE reads, yielding one entry per CDR3 protein. This table has hundreds of thousands of distinct CDR3 sequences, roughly 15% appearing once. Sequenced sample: PBMCs or a T cell subset sorted from them (not recorded which). The chain links TRBV12-3 or TRBV12-4 to TRBJ2-5, with D unclear. The TCR comes from a man younger than 30 who had mild COVID-19 (a few samples of this study predate the infection). Cell type and time point are not known. The CDR3 bases are TGTGCCAGCAGGCGGACGGTGCAAGCGACCCAGTACTTC. This codes for CASRRTVQATQYF.